One sample yielded the 10 T cell receptor beta chains listed below, sequenced in a study of T-cell reconstitution after alpha-beta-depleted transplantation in children. Using unique molecular identifiers, the investigators prepared the TCRbeta library. TCRdb used MiXCR to reprocess the PCR reads, holding one entry per CDR3 protein. Of some 840,000 distinct CDR3 sequences listed, approximately 15% are singletons. The sample in question was PBMCs, mostly from graft donor cells, obtained 360 days after TCRalphabeta/CD19-depleted stem cell transplant. These receptors were collected from a male patient younger than 18 who had a stem cell transplant for acute lymphoblastic leukemia, so the T cells may come from the graft donor.

The V and J genes are TRBV10-1 and TRBJ2-5, with a tentative D call TRBD2 (6 bases). The germline CDR1 and CDR2 sequences are WNHNN and SYGVQD (reference sequence). Trimming removed 0 bases at V and 1 base at J, with 9 bases between. The CDR3 spans 15 residues. The CDR3 loop reads CASSESVGGQETQYF. The CDR3 DNA follows: TGCGCCAGCAGTGAGTCGGTCGGGGGCCAAGAGACCCAGTACTTC.

This sequence joins TRBV5-1 and TRBJ2-7, with D perhaps TRBD2 (5 bases). The CDR3 has 14 amino acids. Germline-derived CDR1 and CDR2 are SGHRS and YFSETQ. V lost 2 bases and J lost 4, with 13 bases in between. CDR3 in DNA: TGCGCCAGCAGCTTTAAAGGACTGACTTACGAGCAGTACTTC. Translation gives CASSFKGLTYEQYF.

Ten or more counts support this clonotype. The rearrangement joins TRBV12-3 or TRBV12-4 to TRBJ2-3, with 10 nucleotides matching TRBD2. J lost 2 bases, V lost 4 bases, and 6 bases had no gene match. The CDR3 spans 16 residues. Here the CDR3 DNA reads TGTGCCAGCAGTTCCCTCACTAGCGGGGCCACAGATACGCAGTATTTT. It codes for CASSSLTSGATDTQYF.

The rearrangement uses TRBV4-1 and TRBJ2-5; 8 bases agree with TRBD2. Germline CDR1 is MGHRA and CDR2 is YSYEKL. The CDR3 length is 17 residues. Losses at the gene ends were 1 base for V and 0 bases for J; bases not matched to a gene: 7. CDR3 residues: CASSQGKLAVNQETQYF. The CDR3 region has the DNA TGCGCCAGCAGCCAAGGAAAACTAGCGGTGAACCAAGAGACCCAGTACTTC.

The chain recombines TRBV20-1 with TRBJ2-3, with D tentatively TRBD2 (6 bases). V lost 1 base, J lost 1 base, and 12 bases lay in between. Germline V gene data show CDR1 as DFQATT and CDR2 as SNEGSKA (reference sequence). CDR3 length equals 15 residues. The CDR3: CSARGTNQGTDTQYF. CDR3 DNA: TGCAGTGCTAGAGGGACTAATCAGGGCACAGATACGCAGTATTTT.

The CDR3 here is CASSSRTGTNEKLFF. In DNA, the CDR3 is TGTGCCAGCAGCTCCCGGACAGGGACGAATGAAAAACTGTTTTTT. This chain connects TRBV9 to TRBJ1-4; TRBD1 matches at 8 bases. The V gene end was trimmed by 4 bases and the J gene end by 5 bases; junction bases not matched to a gene: 7. This CDR3 region has 15 residues. Germline loops: CDR1 SGDLS, CDR2 YYNGEE.

This clonotype was seen more than once but under ten times. The chain is built from TRBV12-3 or TRBV12-4 and TRBJ2-7, with D possibly matching TRBD2 (6 bases). This CDR3 comprises 17 residues. Trimming left V 1 base short and J 0 bases short, with 16 bases between. Here the CDR3 DNA reads TGTGCCAGCAGTTTAGAACTGGAGGGAGCCCTCTCCTACGAGCAGTACTTC. Protein sequence: CASSLELEGALSYEQYF.

This clonotype was counted only a few times. This chain links TRBV7-6 with TRBJ2-3; 8 bases align to TRBD2. Germline V gives CDR1 SGHVS, CDR2 FNYEAQ. J was trimmed by 5 bases and V by 5 bases; bases with no gene match: 12. The CDR3 has 16 residues. CDR3 sequence (DNA): TGTGCCAGCAGCCCCGGGACTAGTGGATCTCGAGATACGCAGTATTTT. Protein: CASSPGTSGSRDTQYF. The whole variable domain, remainder taken from reference TRBV7-6 and TRBJ2-3, is GAGVSQSPRYKVTKRGQDVALRCDPISGHVSLYWYRQALGQGPEFLTYFNYEAQQDKSGLPNDRFSAERPEGSISTLTIQRTEQRDSAMYRCASSPGTSGSRDTQYFGPGTRLTVL.

This clonotype came up a few times. The CDR3 DNA sequence: TGTGCCAGCAGCTTCCCCCGGGACAGGGGTGGACAAGAGACCCAGTACTTC. It codes for CASSFPRDRGGQETQYF. This chain uses TRBV11-2 with TRBJ2-5; 10 bases map to TRBD1. The CDR3 sequence is 17 residues long. From germline, CDR1 is SGHAT and CDR2 FQNNGV. Unmatched junction bases numbered 9, after V lost 3 bases and J lost 2 bases.

This clonotype was seen only a few times. The CDR3 loop is CASSVGALTLETQYF. The CDR3 DNA reads as TGTGCCAGCAGCGTAGGGGCCCTAACGTTAGAGACCCAGTACTTC. The chain has TRBV9 and TRBJ2-5; D remains ambiguous. Trimming pared 0 bases from V and 4 bases from J, leaving 13 bases between. The germline CDR1 and CDR2 sequences are SGDLS and YYNGEE. The CDR3 extends over 15 amino acids.